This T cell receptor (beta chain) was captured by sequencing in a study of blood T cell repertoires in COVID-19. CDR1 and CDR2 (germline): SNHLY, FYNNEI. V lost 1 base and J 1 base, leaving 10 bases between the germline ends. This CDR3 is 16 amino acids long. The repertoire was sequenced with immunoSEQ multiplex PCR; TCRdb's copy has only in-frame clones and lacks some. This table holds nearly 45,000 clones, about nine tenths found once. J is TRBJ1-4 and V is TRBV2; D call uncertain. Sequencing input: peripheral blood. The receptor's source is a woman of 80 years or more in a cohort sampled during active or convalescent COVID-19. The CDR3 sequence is CASSEGEPITNEKLFF. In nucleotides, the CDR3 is TGTGCCAGCAGTGAAGGCGAGCCCATAACTAATGAAAAACTGTTTTTT.